These 10 T cell receptor beta chains were sequenced from one sample in a study of T cell changes during pregnancy in multiple sclerosis. Profiling relied on immunoSEQ multiplex PCR, and the TCRdb table lists in-frame clones only, not all of them. The top ten hold less than 0.55% of the sample, which has around 40,000 clones, 90% to 95% seen once. Sequencing used CD4+ T cells from peripheral blood mononuclear cells, obtained in the third trimester of pregnancy. Every receptor here comes from a female donor in good health, enrolled as a control in a pregnancy study.

This clone was recorded once. This rearrangement joins TRBV18 to TRBJ2-7; D remains unclear. The CDR3 is 12 amino acids. Trimming pared 6 bases from V and 2 bases from J, leaving 8 bases between. CDR1 KGHSH and CDR2 LQKENI come from the germline V gene. The CDR3 protein is CASSQATYEQYF. The CDR3 bases are TGTGCCAGCTCCCAGGCCACCTACGAGCAGTACTTC.

V is TRBV15 and J is TRBJ2-7; TRBD2 agrees at 12 bases. The CDR3 runs to 17 residues. The V segment lost 2 bases and the J segment 3 bases; nucleotides outside the gene matches: 8. Germline assignment: CDR1 LNHNV and CDR2 YYDKDF (reference sequence). The CDR3 coding sequence is TGTGCCACCAGCAGAACCCTTGGACTAGCGGGGAACTACGAGCAGTACTTC. Translated, it gives CATSRTLGLAGNYEQYF. The complete variable domain, with remaining parts taken from reference TRBV15 and TRBJ2-7, reads DAMVIQNPRYQVTQFGKPVTLSCSQTLNHNVMYWYQQKSSQAPKLLFHYYDKDFNNEADTPDNFQSRRPNTSFCFLDIRSPGLGDTAMYLCATSRTLGLAGNYEQYFGPGTRLTVT.

This rearrangement joins TRBV11-2 to TRBJ2-3, with D possibly TRBD2 on 5 matching bases. The CDR3 covers 14 residues. Germline CDR1 SGHAT, CDR2 FQNNGV. The V end lost 1 base, the J end lost 2 bases, and 7 bases lay between the germline ends. As DNA, the CDR3 is TGTGCCAGCAGCTTAGTAGCGTTCACAGATACGCAGTATTTT. Translation: CASSLVAFTDTQYF.

The chain has TRBV6-5 and TRBJ2-5; maybe TRBD1 (6 bases). Trimming removed 0 bases from V and 5 bases from J, with 10 bases in between. This CDR3 is 14 amino acids long. Germline-derived CDR1 and CDR2 are MNHEY and SVGAGI. CDR3 coding DNA: TGTGCCAGCAGTTACTCGACAGGATTTGAGACCCAGTACTTC. Protein sequence: CASSYSTGFETQYF.

The V and J genes are TRBV18 and TRBJ2-5; possible D gene TRBD2, 5 bases. V was pared by 3 bases and J by 2 bases, with 28 bases between. Germline loops: CDR1 KGHSH, CDR2 LQKENI. The CDR3 is made up of 20 amino acids. CDR3 amino acids: CASSPFSPLTQRSSQETQYF. CDR3 nucleotides: TGTGCCAGCTCACCTTTTTCACCCCTAACCCAGCGGAGTTCACAAGAGACCCAGTACTTC.

A single count supports this clone. This sequence joins TRBV7-2 and TRBJ2-3; TRBD2 agrees at 9 bases. The CDR3 consists of 16 residues. Germline trimming cut 1 base from V and 3 bases from J; bases unmatched to any gene: 5. The V gene's germline CDR1 is SGHTA and CDR2 FQGNSA. CDR3 protein: CASSLGGGRATDTQYF. The CDR3, as DNA: TGTGCCAGCAGCTTAGGGGGCGGGAGGGCAACAGATACGCAGTATTTT. The full variable domain, with the rest looked up from reference TRBV7-2 and TRBJ2-3, is GAGVSQSPSNKVTEKGKDVELRCDPISGHTALYWYRQSLGQGLEFLIYFQGNSAPDKSGLPSDRFSAERTGGSVSTLTIQRTQQEDSAVYLCASSLGGGRATDTQYFGPGTRLTVL.

The genes are TRBV7-9 and TRBJ2-7; 10 bases are shared with TRBD2. CDR1 is SEHNR, CDR2 FQNEAQ, per germline (reference sequence). The CDR3 has 18 amino acids. Unmatched junction bases numbered 11, after V lost 1 base and J lost 2 bases. The CDR3 region is CASSLDRLAGADPYEQYF. In nucleotides, the CDR3 is TGTGCCAGCAGCTTAGATCGACTAGCGGGCGCGGATCCCTACGAGCAGTACTTC.

The chain combines TRBV13 with TRBJ1-5; 7 positions agree with TRBD1. The CDR3 is 15 residues long. Looked up from germline, CDR1 is PRHDT and CDR2 is FYEKMQ (reference sequence). V lost 4 bases and J lost 4; bases outside the gene matches: 7. The CDR3: CASSSSRDSNQPQHF. The CDR3 DNA reads TGTGCCAGCAGCTCTAGCCGGGACAGTAATCAGCCCCAGCATTTT.

This chain joins TRBV15 and TRBJ1-3; D remains ambiguous. Germline-derived CDR1 and CDR2 are LNHNV and YYDKDF (reference sequence). CDR3 size: 15 residues. The V gene lost 3 bases and the J gene lost 3 bases, with 12 bases spanning the gap. The CDR3, as DNA: TGTGCCACCAGCAGGAACGCACAGCTTGGAAACACCATATATTTT. This codes for CATSRNAQLGNTIYF.

The chain carries TRBV7-3 and TRBJ2-2, with D unclear. The CDR3 is made up of 12 amino acids. Per germline, CDR1 SGHTA and CDR2 FQGTGA. V shed 4 bases and J shed 6 bases, with 6 bases lying between them. The CDR3 sequence is CASSSYPGELFF. CDR3 bases: TGTGCCAGCAGCTCCTACCCCGGGGAGCTGTTTTTT.